Below, 16 T cell receptor beta chains from the same sample are listed, as sequenced in a study of OX40 agonist ivuxolimab in advanced cancers. Clones were read by immunoSEQ multiplex PCR, and TCRdb kept only the in-frame ones, dropping some. The repertoire holds tens of thousands of clones, with around 85% as singletons. The sequencing used CD4+ or CD8+ T cells sorted from blood, collected in a trial of the OX40 agonist ivuxolimab. All receptors come from an adult with an advanced solid tumor such as melanoma, head and neck, liver or kidney cancer.

This rearrangement joins TRBV7-9 to TRBJ2-3, with 14 bases fitting TRBD2. With V trimmed by 4 bases and J by 4 bases, 13 bases remained unmatched. CDR1 and CDR2 (germline): SEHNR, FQNEAQ (reference sequence). The CDR3 covers 19 residues. In DNA, the CDR3 is TGTGCCAGCAGCTCTAGGACTAGCGGGAGGCACCCACTGGCAGATACGCAGTATTTT. Translating gives CASSSRTSGRHPLADTQYF.

Turning to this clone: Within the sample, other DNA sequences also encode this same CDR3. The chain carries TRBV7-8 and TRBJ2-6; D possibly matches TRBD1 or TRBD2 (5 bases each). V gave up 5 bases and J gave up 3 bases, with 26 bases separating them. Germline V CDR1 and CDR2: SGHVS, FQNEAQ. The CDR3 length is 20 residues. CDR3 coding DNA: TGTGCCAGCAGCCCGCTCGGGGCAGGGCTAGGCCGGTATGGGGCCAACGTCCTGACTTTC. Translated: CASSPLGAGLGRYGANVLTF.

In its sample, this clone was seen a few times. This sequence joins TRBV21-1 and TRBJ1-1. TRBV21-1 is termed a pseudogene. The CDR3 spans 13 residues. DNA for the CDR3: TGTGCCAGCAGCGAGAAAAGAGAGGAGTATGCTTTCTTT. Its protein product is CASSEKREEYAFF.

The V gene is TRBV5-5, the J gene TRBJ2-5, with D perhaps given as TRBD1 or TRBD2 (5 bases each). Trimming removed 2 bases at V and 5 bases at J, with 16 bases between. In germline, CDR1 is SGHKS, CDR2 YYEKEE (reference sequence). The CDR3 spans 15 residues. The DNA for the CDR3 is TGTGCCAGCAGCTTTTCCGGGACCCATGGGGAGACCCAGTACTTC. Its translation: CASSFSGTHGETQYF.

This chain connects TRBV4-2 to TRBJ2-5; D not certain. Germline V gives CDR1 LGHNA, CDR2 YNFKEQ. Trimming removed 3 bases at V and 3 bases at J, with 8 bases between. The CDR3 sequence is 13 residues long. DNA for the CDR3: TGTGCCAGCAGCCATCCTAGTGAAGAGACCCAGTACTTC. Encoded protein: CASSHPSEETQYF.

This sequence joins TRBV29-1 and TRBJ2-5; 8 nucleotides match TRBD1. The CDR3 runs 12 residues. Trimming removed 7 bases from V and 5 bases from J; junction bases left unmatched: 6. CDR1 is SQVTM, CDR2 ANQGSEA, per germline. The CDR3 DNA follows: TGCAGCGCCTCAGGGGGCAGGGAGACCCAGTACTTC. Its translation is CSASGGRETQYF.

The chain has TRBV11-2 and TRBJ2-4; 8 bases align to TRBD1. The CDR3 contains 18 residues. Germline CDR1 reads SGHAT; CDR2 reads FQNNGV. The ends lost 5 bases at V and 0 bases at J; junction bases unmatched: 12. CDR3 amino acids: CASSTRPGQGVAKNIQYF. DNA for the CDR3: TGTGCCAGCAGCACCCGCCCCGGACAGGGAGTAGCCAAAAACATTCAGTACTTC.

V and J are TRBV2 and TRBJ1-5, with 8 bases matching TRBD1. From germline, CDR1 is SNHLY and CDR2 FYNNEI. This CDR3 has 17 amino acids. The trim removed 6 bases at V and 6 bases at J, leaving 16 bases unmatched. The CDR3 region has the DNA TGTGCCAGCAGCCCTATCAACCCGACAGGGGAGGTTCAGCCCCAGCATTTT. Encoded protein: CASSPINPTGEVQPQHF.

The rearrangement joins TRBV29-1 to TRBJ2-7; D unclear. Trimming took off 2 bases at V and 2 bases at J, with 7 bases between the two ends. Germline values: CDR1 SQVTM, CDR2 ANQGSEA. The CDR3 totals 12 residues. The CDR3 nucleotides read TGCAGCGTTGAAACACGTACCTACGAGCAGTACTTC. This codes for CSVETRTYEQYF.

The V and J genes are TRBV6-5 and TRBJ1-1; the D is unclear. Germline V gene sequence: CDR1 MNHEY, CDR2 SVGAGI. Trimming removed 6 bases at V and 0 bases at J, with 11 bases between. CDR3 length equals 14 residues. CDR3: CASSSPHLNTEAFF. In DNA form, the CDR3 reads TGTGCCAGCAGCTCGCCTCATTTGAACACTGAAGCTTTCTTT.

This chain uses TRBV19 with TRBJ1-2; TRBD1 agrees at 8 bases. In germline, CDR1 is LNHDA, CDR2 SQIVND (reference sequence). There are 14 residues in the CDR3. The junction had 5 bases not matched to a gene; V was cut back by 4 bases and J by 4 bases. The CDR3 nucleotides are TGTGCCAGTAGTACTGGACAGGGAACCTATGGCTACACCTTC. It encodes CASSTGQGTYGYTF.

The chain joins TRBV7-2 to TRBJ2-5; D may be TRBD1 or TRBD2 (6 bases each). Matching the DNA end better, TRBJ2-7 makes the J call doubtful. Germline CDR1 SGHTA, CDR2 FQGNSA. The CDR3 sequence is 15 residues long. This CDR3 is CASSGGQVISYEQYF. CDR3 nucleotides: TGTGCCAGCAGCGGGGGGCAGGTAATCTCCTACGAGCAGTACTTC.

The rearrangement links TRBV6-1 to TRBJ1-4, with D unclear. Germline values: CDR1 MNHNS, CDR2 SASEGT. The CDR3 runs 16 residues. V lost 4 bases and J 0 bases, leaving 12 bases between the germline ends. CDR3 loop: CASSAPIRSTNEKLFF. For the CDR3, the DNA is TGTGCCAGCAGTGCCCCCATAAGATCAACTAATGAAAAACTGTTTTTT.

In its sample, this clone was seen once. This sequence joins TRBV23-1 and TRBJ2-5; TRBD1 matches at 7 bases. TRBV23-1 counts as an open reading frame of uncertain function. After removal of 2 bases from V and 5 bases from J, the junction contained 11 bases not matched to a gene. The CDR3 has 16 amino acids. The CDR3 loop is CASSQRETGVAETQYF. DNA for the CDR3: TGCGCCAGCAGTCAAAGAGAAACAGGGGTGGCGGAGACCCAGTACTTC.

The CDR3 loop is CASSLIIGSADTQYF. The CDR3 nucleotides read TGTGCCAGCAGCTTAATAATAGGGTCCGCAGATACGCAGTATTTT. The rearrangement joins TRBV7-3 to TRBJ2-3; D is undetermined. The germline V gene has CDR1 SGHTA and CDR2 FQGTGA. This CDR3 has 15 residues. Trimming shortened V by 1 base and J by 4 bases, and 12 bases separated the two germline ends.

V gene TRBV29-1 combines with J gene TRBJ1-1, with D possibly being TRBD1 (6 bases). CDR3 length equals 14 residues. V shed 1 base and J shed 1 base, with 10 bases lying between them. Germline CDR1 and CDR2: SQVTM and ANQGSEA. DNA of the CDR3: TGCAGCGTTGAAGTGGCAGGGGCGAACACTGAAGCTTTCTTT. It specifies CSVEVAGANTEAFF. The entire variable domain, with the rest obtained from reference TRBV29-1 and TRBJ1-1, is as follows: SAVISQKPSRDICQRGTSLTIQCQVDSQVTMMFWYRQQPGQSLTLIATANQGSEATYESGFVIDKFPISRPNLTFSTLTVSNMSPEDSSIYLCSVEVAGANTEAFFGQGTRLTVV.